These 19 T cell receptor beta chains came from one sample sequenced in a study of cytomegalovirus exposure and HLA in healthy donors. PCR was performed using 60 Vbeta and 13 Jbeta primers. Sequencing was performed with immunoSEQ multiplex PCR; in TCRdb, only in-frame clones are kept and a portion is missing. Of fewer than 200,000 clones listed, approximately 78% were seen once; the top ten hold 1.5% to 2%. The sequenced material came from PBMCs. These receptors originate from a woman aged 18 to 35 in good health and CMV-seronegative.

The genes are TRBV4-3 and TRBJ2-3; 9 nucleotides line up with TRBD1. CDR3 length equals 17 residues. The V and J ends lost 1 base and 6 bases, in that order; junction bases with no gene match: 11. Looked up from germline, CDR1 is LGHNA and CDR2 is YSLEER. The CDR3 is CASSQGPGQGPSDTQYF. The DNA of the CDR3 is TGCGCCAGCAGCCAAGGGCCAGGACAGGGGCCTTCCGATACGCAGTATTTT.

This chain connects TRBV11-3 to TRBJ2-2; tentative D call: TRBD2 (6 bases). The CDR3 length is 15 residues. Germline V gene lookup returns CDR1 SGHNT and CDR2 YENEEA. V lost 5 bases, J lost 5 bases, and 15 bases lay in between. DNA for the CDR3: TGTGCCAGCAGCGTTTTGGGACTGAATACCGGGGAGCTGTTTTTT. It yields the protein CASSVLGLNTGELFF.

The chain uses TRBV30 and TRBJ2-5; D is ambiguous. The assigned J gene may be wrong: the sequence end matches TRBJ2-7 better. Germline lookup yields CDR1 GTSNPN and CDR2 SVGIG (reference sequence). This CDR3 region has 14 residues. The CDR3 loop is CAWSVQVTGYEQYF. CDR3 nucleotide sequence: TGTGCCTGGAGTGTACAAGTAACGGGTTACGAGCAGTACTTC.

V usage is TRBV28 and J usage is TRBJ1-5, with TRBD1 identical over 10 bases. V lost 4 bases, J lost 3 bases, and 3 bases stayed unmatched. Germline CDR1 MDHEN, CDR2 SYDVKM. CDR3 length: 15 amino acids. The chain's CDR3 is CASSSTGGFNQPQHF. CDR3 DNA: TGTGCCAGCAGTTCGACAGGGGGCTTCAATCAGCCCCAGCATTTT.

In this sample, this clone turned up once. This sequence joins TRBV7-2 and TRBJ2-7; 7 bases are a match to TRBD1. J was trimmed by 3 bases and V by 4 bases; bases with no gene match: 3. In germline, CDR1 is SGHTA, CDR2 FQGNSA. There are 13 residues in the CDR3. The DNA of the CDR3 is TGTGCCAGCAGCTCGGGGACAGACTACGAGCAGTACGTC. Translated, it gives CASSSGTDYEQYV.

This chain joins TRBV14 and TRBJ2-3; D is uncertain. This CDR3 is built from 15 residues. Trimming shortened V by 5 bases and J by 1 base, and 13 bases separated the two germline ends. Germline V gives CDR1 SGHDN, CDR2 FVKESK. The CDR3 spells CASSELTVGTDTQYF. In DNA, the CDR3 is TGTGCCAGCAGCGAACTCACGGTGGGCACAGATACGCAGTATTTT.

The V and J genes are TRBV6-4 and TRBJ1-2, with a tentative D call TRBD1 (6 bases). The CDR3 length is 12 residues. CDR1 and CDR2 (germline): MRHNA, SNTAGT. V lost 6 bases and J lost 4, with 9 bases in between. The chain's CDR3 is CASSGQPYGYTF. The CDR3, as DNA: TGTGCCAGCAGCGGACAGCCCTATGGCTACACCTTC.

This clone was found a few times. This chain joins TRBV4-3 and TRBJ1-2; D gene uncertain. V was cut by 0 bases and J by 0 bases, with 8 bases left in between. Germline V gene data show CDR1 as LGHNA and CDR2 as YSLEER. The CDR3 covers 15 residues. CDR3 amino acids: CASSQDAVSNYGYTF. As DNA, the CDR3 is TGCGCCAGCAGCCAAGATGCAGTTTCTAACTATGGCTACACCTTC.

This rearrangement joins TRBV6-6 to TRBJ1-5; D is possibly TRBD1 (5 bases). V was pared by 1 base and J by 0 bases, with 7 bases between. CDR1 MNHNY and CDR2 SVGAGI come from the germline V gene (reference sequence). This CDR3 has 15 residues. The DNA of the CDR3 is TGTGCCAGCAGTTACTTACAGGCTAGCAATCAGCCCCAGCATTTT. Translation: CASSYLQASNQPQHF.

The V and J genes are TRBV28 and TRBJ2-3, with D possibly being TRBD1 (7 bases). This CDR3 region has 19 residues. V was cut by 3 bases and J by 6 bases, with 28 bases left in between. CDR1 and CDR2 (germline): MDHEN, SYDVKM. DNA for the CDR3: TGTGCCAGCAGTTTCAGCCGAATTCTCCAGGGGGGAACACGTGATACGCAGTATTTT. The encoded protein is CASSFSRILQGGTRDTQYF.

V usage is TRBV25-1 and J usage is TRBJ2-3; D might be TRBD1 (6 bases). Trimming cost V 6 bases and J 0 bases, with 16 bases left between them. Germline values: CDR1 MGHDK, CDR2 SYGVNS. This CDR3 is built from 16 residues. CDR3 DNA sequence: TGTGCCAGCAGACCCGCCGAGGGGGATAGCACAGATACGCAGTATTTT. Translation: CASRPAEGDSTDTQYF.

The CDR3 spells CASSRDRVGAKISYNEQFF. CDR3 DNA: TGTGCCAGCAGCCGCGACAGGGTTGGAGCGAAGATCTCCTACAATGAGCAGTTCTTC. The chain couples TRBV27 to TRBJ2-1, with 7 bases fitting TRBD1. The J segment lost 0 bases and the V segment lost 6 bases, leaving 17 bases of the junction unmatched. Germline V gene lookup returns CDR1 MNHEY and CDR2 SMNVEV (reference sequence). The CDR3 totals 19 residues.

The rearrangement joins TRBV28 to TRBJ1-5; TRBD1 agrees at 10 bases. Germline V CDR1 and CDR2: MDHEN, SYDVKM. CDR3 length equals 15 residues. Trimming took 5 bases from V and 5 from J; bases not matched to a gene: 6. CDR3 loop: CASSRDRGVDQPQHF. The CDR3 DNA reads as TGTGCCAGCAGTCGGGACAGGGGAGTCGATCAGCCCCAGCATTTT.

This chain links TRBV5-6 with TRBJ2-1, with D tentatively TRBD2 (7 bases). V dropped 2 bases and J dropped 9 bases, with 18 bases sitting between them. The germline V gene has CDR1 SGHDT and CDR2 YYEEEE. The CDR3 extends over 15 amino acids. The CDR3 DNA follows: TGTGCCAGCAGCTTCTCGGGGGGCCCCCGTGGTGAGCAGTTCTTC. Protein sequence: CASSFSGGPRGEQFF.

The chain uses TRBV5-4 and TRBJ2-7; TRBD1 agrees at 8 bases. Trimming cost V 0 bases and J 1 base; bases outside gene matches: 3. Germline V CDR1 and CDR2: SGHNT, YYREEE (reference sequence). This CDR3 has 15 amino acids. For the CDR3, the DNA is TGTGCCAGCAGCTTGGCGGGGACAGGATCCTACGAGCAGTACTTC. Translated, it gives CASSLAGTGSYEQYF.

In its sample, this clone was seen a few times. The chain has TRBV6-6 and TRBJ1-1; D is unclear. The V and J ends lost 4 bases and 8 bases respectively, with 11 bases between them. The CDR3 spans 12 residues. In germline, CDR1 is MNHNY, CDR2 SVGAGI (reference sequence). This chain's CDR3 is CASSLRPGEAFF. The DNA of the CDR3 is TGTGCCAGCAGTTTGAGGCCCGGGGAAGCTTTCTTT.

Note on this clone: A read error may account for a junction end that differs from germline. The chain joins TRBV7-9 to TRBJ2-6; D is ambiguous. CDR1 is SEHNR, CDR2 FQNEAQ, per germline (reference sequence). The CDR3 spans 16 residues. Here the CDR3 DNA reads TGTTCCAGCAATGTAGCTACCCCGTCTGGGGCCAACGTCCTGACTTTC. Translated, it gives CSSNVATPSGANVLTF.

The CDR3 region has the DNA TGTGCCAGCAGTGAAATGGGAGGGTACGGCTATGGCTACACCTTC. This codes for CASSEMGGYGYGYTF. The rearrangement links TRBV2 to TRBJ1-2; no definite D call. This CDR3 region has 15 residues. The V gene's germline CDR1 is SNHLY and CDR2 FYNNEI. Trimming removed 2 bases at V and 4 bases at J, with 14 bases between.

This chain joins TRBV4-1 and TRBJ2-7; 7 positions agree with TRBD1. CDR1 is MGHRA, CDR2 YSYEKL, per germline. The CDR3 sequence is 17 residues long. V trimming: 0 bases; J trimming: 0 bases; junction bases outside the gene matches: 8. CDR3 nucleotide sequence: TGCGCCAGCAGCCAAGACATGGGGACAGAGAGCTCCTACGAGCAGTACTTC. Its translation is CASSQDMGTESSYEQYF.